This T cell receptor beta chain was profiled in a study of identical twins. Study conclusions and caveats: Cord blood beta clonotypes present at high abundance carried fewer insertions; no such pattern appeared in memory repertoires. There is a chance that invariant MAIT and iNKT cells partially muddied zero-insertion analyses.

cDNA molecules carried unique molecular identifiers, and template switching added a universal primer site. In TCRdb, the 5' RACE reads were re-called with MiXCR into one record per CDR3 protein. The sample holds about 1.7 million distinct CDR3 sequences, 25% to 35% seen once. Per germline, CDR1 SGHRS and CDR2 YFSETQ. V shed 2 bases, J shed 4 bases, and the junction held 13 bases outside the gene matches. This CDR3 is 17 amino acids long. Worth noting for this clonotype: Its antigen is not identified.

Everyone who donated was a healthy Caucasian. This TCR came from a newborn girl in good health. The gene calls are TRBV5-1 and TRBJ1-2; 8 positions match TRBD1. The sequencing input was cord blood. This CDR3 is CASSFSGGAAVGYGYTF. As DNA, the CDR3 is TGCGCCAGCAGCTTCTCAGGGGGCGCGGCTGTGGGCTATGGCTACACCTTC.